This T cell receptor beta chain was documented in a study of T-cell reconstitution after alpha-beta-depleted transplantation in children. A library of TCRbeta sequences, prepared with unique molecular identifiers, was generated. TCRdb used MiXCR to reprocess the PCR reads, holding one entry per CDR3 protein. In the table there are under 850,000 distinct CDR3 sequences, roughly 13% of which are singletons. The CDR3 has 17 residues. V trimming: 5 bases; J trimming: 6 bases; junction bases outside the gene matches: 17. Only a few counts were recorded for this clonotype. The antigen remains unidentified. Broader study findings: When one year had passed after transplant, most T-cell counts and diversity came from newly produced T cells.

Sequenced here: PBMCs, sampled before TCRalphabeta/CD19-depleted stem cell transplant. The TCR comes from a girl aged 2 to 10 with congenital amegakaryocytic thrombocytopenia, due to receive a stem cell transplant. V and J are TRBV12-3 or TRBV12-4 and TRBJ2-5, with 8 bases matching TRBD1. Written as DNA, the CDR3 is TGTGCCAGCAGTCCGCTTCTATGGGACAGGACCGAGCAGACCCAGTACTTC. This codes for CASSPLLWDRTEQTQYF.